This is a list of T cell receptor beta chains from one sample in a study of somatic mutations in cytotoxic T cells in rheumatoid arthritis. Libraries were prepared by immunoSEQ multiplex PCR; TCRdb keeps only in-frame clonotypes and omits some of them. The sample consists of roughly 11,000 clones, approximately 71% of them appearing once. The sequencing input was CD8+ T cells sorted from blood. These receptors originate from an adult with rheumatoid arthritis. Each CDR3 is given with its conserved first and last residue. The D gene is left open where the match is weak. A clone size is listed for some rows: how often the clone was seen (once, few, many), or a class if it is expanded.

j_call d_call clone_size v_call cdr3_nt cdr3_aa
TRBJ2-1 TRBD2 few TRBV7-3 TGTGCCAGCAGCCTGACTAGCGGGGCCAACAATGAGCAGTTCTTC CASSLTSGANNEQFF
TRBJ2-7 TRBD1 . TRBV6-5 TGTGCCAGCGGAACCGGGACAGGCATCTACGAGCAGTACTTC CASGTGTGIYEQYF
TRBJ2-1 . . TRBV2 TGTGCCAGCAGCGGTCAGGGAGGTGAGCAGTTCTTC CASSGQGGEQFF
TRBJ2-1 . . TRBV29-1 TGCAGCGTTGTCCGGGACACCAATGAGCAGTTCTTC CSVVRDTNEQFF
TRBJ2-2 . . TRBV4-1 TGCGCCAGCAGCCCCCCAGAAACCGGGGAGCTGTTTTTT CASSPPETGELFF
TRBJ1-2 TRBD1 few TRBV13 TGTGCCAGCAGCCCGACAGGGTGGGTCGGCTACACCTTC CASSPTGWVGYTF
TRBJ1-5 . . TRBV4-3 TGCGCCAGCAGCCAAGATCTCAATAAGCCCCAGCATTTT CASSQDLNKPQHF
TRBJ2-7 TRBD1 . TRBV7-3 TGTGCCAGCAGCTTAACCGGGACAGGGTGGGGCTACGAGCAGTACTTC CASSLTGTGWGYEQYF
TRBJ1-3 . once TRBV28 TGTGCCAGCAGTTTTCGTAGGACCGACTCTGGAAACACCATATATTTT CASSFRRTDSGNTIYF
TRBJ2-1 TRBD2 . TRBV28 TGTGCCAGCAGCCTTATAGCGGGGGGCAATGAGCAGTTCTTC CASSLIAGGNEQFF
TRBJ1-2 . . TRBV28 TGTGCCAGCAGTAGCCGGGAGGGGGCTAACTATGGCTACACCTTC CASSSREGANYGYTF
TRBJ1-2 . . TRBV28 TGTGCCAGCAGTTTAGACAGTATAGGCTACACCTTC CASSLDSIGYTF
TRBJ2-5 TRBD2 . TRBV2 TGTGCCAGCATGGCTAGCGGGGGGTTGGTGGAGACCCAGTACTTC CASMASGGLVETQYF
TRBJ2-7 TRBD2 . TRBV6-1 TGTGCCAGCAGTGAAGAAGTTAGCGGGGCCTACGAGCAGTACTTC CASSEEVSGAYEQYF
TRBJ1-2 . once TRBV7-9 TGTGCCAGCAGCTTATCGACCTCGCCATTAGGTGGCTACACCTTC CASSLSTSPLGGYTF
TRBJ1-1 TRBD1 . TRBV19 TGTGCCAGTAGTTCACAGGGGGGTGGCACTGAAGCTTTCTTT CASSSQGGGTEAFF
TRBJ1-4 . once TRBV2 TGTGCCAGCAGGCCCCTCCGGGGGATAAATGAAAAACTGTTTTTT CASRPLRGINEKLFF
TRBJ1-1 . . TRBV27 TGTGCCAGCAGTTGGACACAGGGTTTGAACACTGAAGCTTTCTTT CASSWTQGLNTEAFF
TRBJ2-7 . . TRBV27 TGTGCCAGCAGTTTGAGCAGGGGCTCCTACGAGCAGTACTTC CASSLSRGSYEQYF
TRBJ2-2 . . TRBV5-1 TGCGCCAGCCGGGCGGTGGAGGCGAACACCGGGGAGCTGTTTTTT CASRAVEANTGELFF
TRBJ2-7 . . TRBV15 TGTGCCACCAGCAGAGACCTGCGAGACAGGTCCTTTCCCGAGCAGTACTTC CATSRDLRDRSFPEQYF
TRBJ1-4 . . TRBV4-1 TGCGCCAGCAGCCAGGCAGGGGCAGGCACTAATGAAAAACTGTTTTTT CASSQAGAGTNEKLFF
TRBJ1-1 . . TRBV25-1 TGTGCCAGCAGACGCACTGGACAGATGAACACTGAAGCTTTCTTT CASRRTGQMNTEAFF
TRBJ1-3 . . TRBV28 TGTGCCAGCTTCCCTTCGCGCTCTGGAAACACCATATATTTT CASFPSRSGNTIYF
TRBJ1-6 . . TRBV27 TGTGCCAGCAGTTCTTTCGAGAGACAGGCCGCCAATTCACCCCTCCACTTT CASSSFERQAANSPLHF
TRBJ2-5 . . TRBV7-8 TGTGCCAGCAGCTTAGCACAACCTTTCCAAGAGACCCAGTACTTC CASSLAQPFQETQYF
TRBJ2-7 . few TRBV19 TGTGCCAGTAGTATGGGTCTTGAGCAGTACTTC CASSMGLEQYF
TRBJ2-1 . . TRBV5-1 TGCGCCAGCAGCTTGGGAGAAAGCTCCTACAATGAGCAGTTCTTC CASSLGESSYNEQFF
TRBJ2-1 . once TRBV7-9 TGTGCCAGCAGCCCCACCGGAGGTAGGTCCTACAATGAGCAGTTCTTC CASSPTGGRSYNEQFF
TRBJ1-2 . . TRBV19 TGTGCCAGTAGTATAAATCGGCAGGGTATCTATGGCTACACCTTC CASSINRQGIYGYTF
TRBJ2-7 TRBD1 few TRBV11-2 TGTGCCAGCAGCCTTACAGGGGGGAACTACGAGCAGTACTTC CASSLTGGNYEQYF
TRBJ1-1 . . TRBV30 TGTGCCTGGAGTGTACTCATAAACACTGAAGCTTTCTTT CAWSVLINTEAFF
TRBJ1-2 . few TRBV7-9 TGTGCCAGCAGCGCCCTTGGTGGGCCTGGCTATGGCTACACCTTC CASSALGGPGYGYTF
TRBJ2-6 . once TRBV11-3 TGTGCCAGCAGCTCCCTGATCGGGCCTGGGGCCAACGTCCTGACTTTC CASSSLIGPGANVLTF
TRBJ1-2 . . TRBV7-9 TGTGCCAGCAGCTTAGTCGGGACTAACTATGGCTACACCTTC CASSLVGTNYGYTF
TRBJ2-5 . . TRBV7-8 TGTGCCAGCAGCCTCGGTGGACCAGGGACGGTAGTGGGGACCCAGTACTTC CASSLGGPGTVVGTQYF
TRBJ2-6 . . TRBV2 TGTGCCAGCAGTAGTGGAGAGGGTGCCCTCTGGGCCAACGTCCTGACTTTC CASSSGEGALWANVLTF
TRBJ1-5 . . TRBV6-5 TGTGCCAGCAGTTACTATGGGCAGTCGACCCAGCATTTT CASSYYGQSTQHF
TRBJ2-3 TRBD2 . TRBV7-3 TGTGCCAGCAGCCCCGCCAGCGAAGCGGGGGCTTTCAGGTCGGGAACGCAGTATTTT CASSPASEAGAFRSGTQYF
TRBJ1-1 . . TRBV7-9 TGTGCCAGCAGCCACGACGGGTCAGGGTTGGACACTGAAGCTTTCTTT CASSHDGSGLDTEAFF
TRBJ1-1 . . TRBV5-6 TGTGCCAGCAGCTTTTGGGGCACTGAAGCTTTCTTT CASSFWGTEAFF
TRBJ2-1 TRBD1 . TRBV5-6 TGTGCCAGCAACATGGAGCCCGGGGACAGCTCCTACAATGAGCAGTTCTTC CASNMEPGDSSYNEQFF
TRBJ2-1 TRBD1 . TRBV11-2 TGTGCCAGCAGCACCAGACAGGGCAGCTCCTACAATGAGCAGTTCTTC CASSTRQGSSYNEQFF
TRBJ1-5 TRBD1 few TRBV4-1 TGCGCCAGCAGCCAAGTGACAGGGGGATTGGGCAATCAGCCCCAGCATTTT CASSQVTGGLGNQPQHF
TRBJ2-3 . . TRBV7-2 TGTGCCAGCAGCTTCGGGGGCCTCACAGATACGCAGTATTTT CASSFGGLTDTQYF
TRBJ1-2 . . TRBV5-1 TGCGCCAGCAGCTTGCCGGGGTATGGCTACACCTTC CASSLPGYGYTF
TRBJ1-2 . . TRBV6-1 TGTGCCAGCGGTCCCGGCCGTGGCTATGGCTACACCTTC CASGPGRGYGYTF
TRBJ1-2 . . TRBV9 TGTGCCAGCAGCGTAGCGGCAGAAGCCTCCGGCGGCTACACCTTC CASSVAAEASGGYTF
TRBJ2-7 . . TRBV15 TGTGCCACCAGCAACCCCCGAACTGGGTACTACGAGCAGTACTTC CATSNPRTGYYEQYF
TRBJ1-5 . few TRBV5-5 TGTGCCAGCAGCTTGTTTGTTGCCGATCAGCCCCAGCATTTT CASSLFVADQPQHF
TRBJ2-3 . . TRBV9 TGTGCCAGCAGCGTAGTGGCAGGGGTGGCCACAGATACGCAGTATTTT CASSVVAGVATDTQYF
TRBJ2-5 . . TRBV27 TGTGCCAGCAGTTCCCTCGTAGGTCCAGGGGAGACCCAGTACTTC CASSSLVGPGETQYF
TRBJ2-1 TRBD2 . TRBV6-6 TGTGCCAGCAGCCGTTCCCTAGCGGGGCCTTCCAATGAGCAGTTCTTC CASSRSLAGPSNEQFF
TRBJ2-7 . . TRBV4-1 TGCGCCAGCAGCCAAGATGGGCGGGGAGTAGGTTACGAGCAGTACTTC CASSQDGRGVGYEQYF